This TCR beta chain was retrieved from a study of blood T cell repertoires in COVID-19 (dated by TCRdb to 2018 to 2021). Looking at the study overall: Samples from collaborators originated in the United States, Italy and Spain and spanned both the acute and convalescent phases of COVID-19. The prospective study material was composed of cDNA or gDNA derived from T cells, B-cell-depleted T cells, or PBMCs. Where available, HLA class I and class II types were obtained from metadata supplied by the sample provider rather than from assay-based typing. The dataset comprised deeply sampled blood TCRbeta repertoires from subjects exposed to, actively infected with, or recovered from COVID-19. Samples were obtained from the ongoing ImmuneRACE study (first 160 participants) and from 1,254 subjects provided by 6 global collaborators. A freely available public database, intended as a resource for researchers studying the immune response to SARS-CoV-2, is where the repertoires were released. Sample metadata almost always included a de-identified subject ID, COVID-19 status, age in years and sex. The study at large found these results: Clinical and demographic metadata were provided uncurated, with the amount varying by source and participant.

Concerning this clone itself: The clone's antigen remains unknown. No much larger clonotype is one base removed from it; base qualities were not supplied.

The CDR3 runs 12 amino acids, cysteine and phenylalanine included. The DNA shown is the 36-base CDR3, in frame from base 1. Collaborating institutions collected whole blood in K2EDTA tubes following their own protocols. Collaborator samples were shipped for TCRbeta analysis as frozen whole blood, isolated PBMCs, or DNA extracted from either sample type. TCRbeta CDR3 regions were amplified from genomic DNA by means of the immunoSEQ Assay, a bias-controlled multiplex PCR. From the authors' description of their analysis: Within the assay, amplification of reference gene primers was used to estimate how many nucleated cells each sample contained. To quantify the absolute abundance of each unique TCRbeta CDR3 rearrangement, sequence reads were collapsed and filtered. For each sample, productive Simpson clonality was calculated by taking the square root of Simpson's diversity index across productive rearrangements. Held by TCRdb, this immuneACCESS table contains in-frame sequences only and omits some clones. Under half of the omission traces to an unresolved V gene where checked; the cause of the rest is unknown. Clone size and V and J calls were adopted from that table, with D and trimming inferred from the DNA. Here the sample has 250,000 to 350,000 clones; about 85% occur a single time. The ten largest clones represent approximately 2.2% of the sample.

This receptor chain uses TRBV12-1 and TRBJ2-4; the table names TRBD2, a call not compared with the DNA. TRBV12-1 is classified as a pseudogene. Sequencing input: peripheral blood. The origin of this receptor is a man aged 18 to 29 with active or convalescent COVID-19. At the DNA level, the sequence is TGTGCCAGCCCACTAGGCGGGGGCATTCAGTACTTC. This sequence encodes CASPLGGGIQYF.